This TCR beta chain was observed in a study of blood T cell repertoires in COVID-19. Study in general: Italy, Spain and the United States were the sources of the convalescent and acute COVID-19 samples. T cells, B-cell-depleted T cells, or PBMCs supplied cDNA or gDNA.

V lost 1 base to trimming and J lost 0 bases, with 18 bases between them. In germline, CDR1 is MGHDK, CDR2 SYGVNS. CDR3 length: 18 residues. Authors' processing steps: Amplification of reference gene primers provided the estimated nucleated cell counts. Sequencing was performed with immunoSEQ multiplex PCR; in TCRdb, only in-frame clones are kept and a portion is missing. V and J calls and clone size are given by that table; D and trimming were obtained from the DNA. This table holds some 150,000 clones, approximately 80% found once. Sample: peripheral blood. The receptor comes from a woman aged 45-59 years with acute or convalescent COVID-19. J is TRBJ1-2 and V is TRBV25-1; possible D gene TRBD1, 6 bases. In DNA form, the CDR3 reads TGTGCCAGCAGTGAATGGGGCGGACAGACGCCCTCTAACTATGGCTACACCTTC. It encodes CASSEWGGQTPSNYGYTF.